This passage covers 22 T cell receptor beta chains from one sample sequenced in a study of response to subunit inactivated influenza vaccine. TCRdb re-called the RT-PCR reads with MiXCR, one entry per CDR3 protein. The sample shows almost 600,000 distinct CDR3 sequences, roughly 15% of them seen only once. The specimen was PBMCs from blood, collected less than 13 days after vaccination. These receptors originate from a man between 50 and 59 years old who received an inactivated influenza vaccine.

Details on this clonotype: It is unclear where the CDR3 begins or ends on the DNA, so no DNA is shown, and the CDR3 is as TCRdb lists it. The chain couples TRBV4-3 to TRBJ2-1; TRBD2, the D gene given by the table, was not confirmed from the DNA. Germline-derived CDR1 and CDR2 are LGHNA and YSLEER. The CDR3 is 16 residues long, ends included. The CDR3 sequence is CASSQVLRRGDNGQFF.

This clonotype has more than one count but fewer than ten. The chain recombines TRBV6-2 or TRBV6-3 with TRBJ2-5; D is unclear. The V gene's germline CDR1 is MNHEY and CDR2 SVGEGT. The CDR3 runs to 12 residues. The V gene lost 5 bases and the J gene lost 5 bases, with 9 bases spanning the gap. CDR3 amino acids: CASSKTMETQYF. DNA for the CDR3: TGTGCCAGCAGTAAAACTATGGAGACCCAGTACTTC.

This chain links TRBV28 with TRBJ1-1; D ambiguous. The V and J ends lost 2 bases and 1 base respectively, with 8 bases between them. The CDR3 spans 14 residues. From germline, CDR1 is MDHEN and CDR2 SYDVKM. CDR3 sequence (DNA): TGTGCCAGCAGTTTAACGAGCAAGAACACTGAAGCTTTCTTT. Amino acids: CASSLTSKNTEAFF.

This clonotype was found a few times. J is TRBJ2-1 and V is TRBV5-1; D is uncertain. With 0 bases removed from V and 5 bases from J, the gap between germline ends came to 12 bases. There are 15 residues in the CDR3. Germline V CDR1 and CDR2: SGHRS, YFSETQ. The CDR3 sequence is CASSLDAANNNEQFF. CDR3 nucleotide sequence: TGCGCCAGCAGCTTGGATGCAGCCAATAACAATGAGCAGTTCTTC. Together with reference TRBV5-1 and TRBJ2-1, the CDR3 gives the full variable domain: KAGVTQTPRYLIKTRGQQVTLSCSPISGHRSVSWYQQTPGQGLQFLFEYFSETQRNKGNFPGRFSGRQFSNSRSEMNVSTLELGDSALYLCASSLDAANNNEQFFGPGTRLTVL.

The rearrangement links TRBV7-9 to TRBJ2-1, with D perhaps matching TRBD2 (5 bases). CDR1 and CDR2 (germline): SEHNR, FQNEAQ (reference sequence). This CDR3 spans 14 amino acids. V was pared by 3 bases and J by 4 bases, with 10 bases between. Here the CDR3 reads CASSFPGEYNEQFF. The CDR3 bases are TGTGCCAGCAGCTTCCCCGGGGAGTACAATGAGCAGTTCTTC. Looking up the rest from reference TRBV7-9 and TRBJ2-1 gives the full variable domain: DTGVSQNPRHKITKRGQNVTFRCDPISEHNRLYWYRQTLGQGPEFLTYFQNEAQLEKSRLLSDRFSAERPKGSFSTLEIQRTEQGDSAMYLCASSFPGEYNEQFFGPGTRLTVL.

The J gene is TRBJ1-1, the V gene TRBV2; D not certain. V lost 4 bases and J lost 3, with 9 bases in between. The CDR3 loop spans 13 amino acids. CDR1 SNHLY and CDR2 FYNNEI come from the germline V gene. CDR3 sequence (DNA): TGTGCCAGCAGTGCTTCCGGCGACACTGAAGCTTTCTTT. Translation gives CASSASGDTEAFF.

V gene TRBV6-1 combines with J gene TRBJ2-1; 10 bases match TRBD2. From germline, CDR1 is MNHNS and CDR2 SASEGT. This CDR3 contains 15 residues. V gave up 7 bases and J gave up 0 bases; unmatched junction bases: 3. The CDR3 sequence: CASKAGGSSYNEQFF. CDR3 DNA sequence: TGTGCCAGCAAAGCGGGAGGGAGCTCCTACAATGAGCAGTTCTTC.

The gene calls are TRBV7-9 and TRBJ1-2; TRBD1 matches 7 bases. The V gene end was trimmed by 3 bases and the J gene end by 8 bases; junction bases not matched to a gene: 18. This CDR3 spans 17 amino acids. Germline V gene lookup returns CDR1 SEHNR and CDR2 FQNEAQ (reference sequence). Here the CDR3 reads CASSFDFGTALREGYTF. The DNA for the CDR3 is TGTGCCAGCAGCTTTGACTTCGGGACAGCCTTAAGAGAGGGCTACACCTTC.

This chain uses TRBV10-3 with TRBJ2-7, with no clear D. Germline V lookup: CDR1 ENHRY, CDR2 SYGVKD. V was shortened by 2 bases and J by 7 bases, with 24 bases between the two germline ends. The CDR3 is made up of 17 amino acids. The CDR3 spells CAISEPPSRAGDEEQYF. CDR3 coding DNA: TGTGCCATCAGTGAGCCCCCCAGCCGGGCAGGCGATGAGGAGCAGTACTTC.

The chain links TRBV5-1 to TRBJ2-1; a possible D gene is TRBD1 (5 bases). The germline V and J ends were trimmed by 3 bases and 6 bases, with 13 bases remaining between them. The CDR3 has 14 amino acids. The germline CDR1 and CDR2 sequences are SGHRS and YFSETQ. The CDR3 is CASSSQGWGNEQFF. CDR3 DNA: TGCGCCAGCAGCTCGCAGGGTTGGGGCAATGAGCAGTTCTTC.

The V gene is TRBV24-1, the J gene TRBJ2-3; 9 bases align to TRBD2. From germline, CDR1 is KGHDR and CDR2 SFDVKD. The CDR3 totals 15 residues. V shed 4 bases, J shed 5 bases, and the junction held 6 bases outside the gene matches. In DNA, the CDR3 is TGTGCCACCAGTGACCCTAGCGGGGTCAGAGATACGCAGTATTTT. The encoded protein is CATSDPSGVRDTQYF.

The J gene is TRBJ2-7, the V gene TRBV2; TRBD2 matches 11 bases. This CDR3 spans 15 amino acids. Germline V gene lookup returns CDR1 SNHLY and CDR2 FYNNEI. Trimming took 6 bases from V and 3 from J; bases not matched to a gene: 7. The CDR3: CASRDVAGGHYEQYF. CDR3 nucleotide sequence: TGTGCCAGCAGGGACGTAGCGGGAGGGCACTACGAGCAGTACTTC.

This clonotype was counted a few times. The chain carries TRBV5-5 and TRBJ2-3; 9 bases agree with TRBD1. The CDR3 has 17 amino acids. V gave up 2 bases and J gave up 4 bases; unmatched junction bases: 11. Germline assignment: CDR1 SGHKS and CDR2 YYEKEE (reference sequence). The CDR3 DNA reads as TGTGCCAGCAGCTTCAACATTTGGGACAGGGCAGCAGATACGCAGTATTTT. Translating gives CASSFNIWDRAADTQYF.

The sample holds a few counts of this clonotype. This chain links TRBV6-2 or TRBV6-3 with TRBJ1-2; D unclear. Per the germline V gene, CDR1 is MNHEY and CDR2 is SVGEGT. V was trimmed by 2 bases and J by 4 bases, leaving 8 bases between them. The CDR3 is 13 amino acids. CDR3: CASSYRRLYGYTF. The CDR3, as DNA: TGTGCCAGCAGTTACCGGCGCCTCTATGGCTACACCTTC.

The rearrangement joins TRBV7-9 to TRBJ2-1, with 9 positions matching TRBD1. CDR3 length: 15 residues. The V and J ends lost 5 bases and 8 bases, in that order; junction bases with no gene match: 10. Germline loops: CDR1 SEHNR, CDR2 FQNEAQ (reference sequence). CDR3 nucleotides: TGTGCCAGCAGCCCCGGACAGGGGAGGTTGGATGAGCAGTTCTTC. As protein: CASSPGQGRLDEQFF.

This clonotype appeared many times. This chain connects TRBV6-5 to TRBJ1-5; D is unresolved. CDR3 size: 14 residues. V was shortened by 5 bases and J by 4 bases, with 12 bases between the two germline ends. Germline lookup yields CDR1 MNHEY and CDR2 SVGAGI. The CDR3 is CASSLETLNQPQHF. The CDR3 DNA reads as TGTGCCAGCAGTCTCGAGACACTTAATCAGCCCCAGCATTTT.

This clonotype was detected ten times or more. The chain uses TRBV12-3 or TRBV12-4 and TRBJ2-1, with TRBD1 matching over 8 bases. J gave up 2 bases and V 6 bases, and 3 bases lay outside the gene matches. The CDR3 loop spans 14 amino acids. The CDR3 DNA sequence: TGTGCCAGCAGCCCGACAGGGGCCTACAATGAGCAGTTCTTC. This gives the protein CASSPTGAYNEQFF.

As DNA, the CDR3 is TGTGCCACCAGTGATTTGAAACAGGGAGGAAACACCGGGGAGCTGTTTTTT. Protein sequence: CATSDLKQGGNTGELFF. The chain couples TRBV24-1 to TRBJ2-2; D assignment may be TRBD1 or TRBD2 (6 bases each). Deletions cut 0 bases from V and 2 bases from J, with 12 bases between. The CDR3 length is 17 residues. The germline V gene has CDR1 KGHDR and CDR2 SFDVKD.

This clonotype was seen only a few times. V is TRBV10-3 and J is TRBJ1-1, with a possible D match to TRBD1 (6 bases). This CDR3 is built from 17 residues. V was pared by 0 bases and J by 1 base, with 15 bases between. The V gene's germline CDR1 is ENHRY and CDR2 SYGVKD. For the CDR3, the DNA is TGTGCCATCAGTGAGTCGTCTCGTGGCAGGGGGAACACTGAAGCTTTCTTT. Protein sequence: CAISESSRGRGNTEAFF.

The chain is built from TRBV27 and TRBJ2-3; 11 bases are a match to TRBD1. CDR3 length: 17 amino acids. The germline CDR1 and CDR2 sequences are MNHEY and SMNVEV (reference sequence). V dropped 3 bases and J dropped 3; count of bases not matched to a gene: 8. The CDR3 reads CASSFRRTGGGTDTQYF. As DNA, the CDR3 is TGTGCCAGCAGTTTCCGACGGACAGGGGGCGGGACAGATACGCAGTATTTT.

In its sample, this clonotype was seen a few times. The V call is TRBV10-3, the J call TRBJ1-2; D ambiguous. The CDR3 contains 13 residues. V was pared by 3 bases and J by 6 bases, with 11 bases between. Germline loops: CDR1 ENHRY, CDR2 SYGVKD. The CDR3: CAISEAPRDGYTF. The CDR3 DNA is TGTGCCATCAGTGAAGCCCCACGGGATGGCTACACCTTC.

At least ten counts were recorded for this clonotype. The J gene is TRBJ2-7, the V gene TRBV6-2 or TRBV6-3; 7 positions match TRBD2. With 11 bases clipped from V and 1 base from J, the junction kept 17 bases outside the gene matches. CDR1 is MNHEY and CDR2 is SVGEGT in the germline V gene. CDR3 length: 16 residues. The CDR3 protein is CASNRSPGDYSYEQYF. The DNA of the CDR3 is TGTGCCTCGAATCGGAGCCCGGGGGACTATTCCTACGAGCAGTACTTC.